This TCR beta chain was profiled in a study of blood T cell repertoires in COVID-19. Study background: Sites across the United States, Italy and Spain contributed samples from acute and convalescent COVID-19. PBMCs, B-cell-depleted T cells, or T cells were the source of the cDNA or gDNA that made up the material.

The V gene lost 8 bases and the J gene lost 0 bases, with 8 bases spanning the gap. Looked up from germline, CDR1 is SEHNR and CDR2 is FQNEAQ (reference sequence). This CDR3 contains 12 residues. How the authors handled the data: Cell counts per sample came from amplifying reference gene primers. The method was immunoSEQ multiplex PCR; TCRdb's version includes in-frame clones alone and lacks a portion of them. That table supplies the V and J calls and clone size; D and trimming were determined from the DNA. The sample lists around 47,000 clones, roughly 87% occurring once. The sample taken for sequencing was peripheral blood. V gene TRBV7-9 combines with J gene TRBJ2-7; tentative D call: TRBD1 (6 bases). This receptor was identified in a woman older than 75 in a cohort sampled during active or convalescent COVID-19. In DNA form, the CDR3 reads TGTGCCAGCGGGGACACCTCCTACGAGCAGTACTTC. Translation: CASGDTSYEQYF.